This TCR beta chain was retrieved from a study of beta chain features in type 1 diabetes. Study-wide results and caveats: The naive, central memory and Treg TCRB repertoires looked more alike in patients than they did in healthy donors.

Expressed TCRB transcripts were sequenced, since all the RNA that had been isolated was reverse transcribed. Libraries were prepared by immunoSEQ multiplex PCR; TCRdb keeps only in-frame clonotypes and omits some of them. The table records about 260,000 clones, more than 65% of them present only once. As to this clone: What it binds is unknown.

The V end was cut by 0 bases, the J end by 0 bases, with 6 bases between. Germline V gene lookup returns CDR1 GTSNPN and CDR2 SVGIG (reference sequence). This CDR3 spans 14 amino acids. Sorting with CD45RO/CCR7/CD25/CD127/CD95/CD27 yielded naive, central memory, regulatory and stem-like memory CD4+ cells. Sample: naive CD4+ T cells from blood. The chain carries TRBV30 and TRBJ1-3; no clear D gene. This sequence was found in a man aged 25 to 45 in good health. DNA for the CDR3: TGTGCCTGGAGTGTACCGGGCTCTGGAAACACCATATATTTT. It is translated as CAWSVPGSGNTIYF. Full variable domain (rest looked up from reference TRBV30 and TRBJ1-3): SQTIHQWPATLVQPVGSPLSLECTVEGTSNPNLYWYRQAAGRGLQLLFYSVGIGQISSEVPQNLSASRPQDRQFILSSKKLLLSDSGFYLCAWSVPGSGNTIYFGEGSWLTVV.